These T cell receptor beta chains were read from a single sample in a study of beta chain features in type 1 diabetes. Profiling relied on immunoSEQ multiplex PCR, and the TCRdb table lists in-frame clones only, not all of them. The table records 300,000 to 450,000 clones, 15% to 20% of them present only once. Material: naive CD4+ T cells from blood. The receptors shown here come from a woman under 30 in good health. The CDR3 runs from the conserved cysteine through the conserved F or W. Fields, in order: V gene, CDR3 protein.

V gene: TRBV4-2
CDR3 protein: CASSQGLGTSGDTDTQYF

V gene: TRBV25-1
CDR3 protein: CASSGPRGGGYNEQFF

V gene: TRBV19
CDR3 protein: CASTPVGGNTGELFF

V gene: TRBV30
CDR3 protein: CAWSAVTVDQPQHF

V gene: TRBV7-9
CDR3 protein: CASSLRQGGIQYF

V gene: TRBV4-3
CDR3 protein: CASSQDQGDTQYF

V gene: TRBV27
CDR3 protein: CASRTPAGRTYEQYF

V gene: TRBV2
CDR3 protein: CASAQGANEQYF

V gene: TRBV28
CDR3 protein: CASRPLAGGPKTQYF

V gene: TRBV9
CDR3 protein: CASSVDPLAGGADTQYF

V gene: TRBV7-3
CDR3 protein: CASTSQEEANTGELFF

V gene: TRBV9
CDR3 protein: CASSVRGEGPREQFF

V gene: TRBV5-1
CDR3 protein: CASSLDGEVYTF

V gene: TRBV7-8
CDR3 protein: CASSPIGASGYEQYF

V gene: TRBV7-9
CDR3 protein: CASGRETQYF

V gene: TRBV6-5
CDR3 protein: CASSYWGQGNTEAFF

V gene: TRBV11-1
CDR3 protein: CASSSQGHGELFF

V gene: TRBV19
CDR3 protein: CASSGLGGPWSETQYF

V gene: TRBV5-1
CDR3 protein: CASSLAQGDQETQYF

V gene: TRBV12-2
CDR3 protein: CASRLEEGDQPQHF

V gene: TRBV18
CDR3 protein: CASSANREDNEKLFF

V gene: TRBV12-5
CDR3 protein: CASGPAAPDTQYF

V gene: TRBV12-5
CDR3 protein: CASGWMGAGVRYNEQFF

V gene: TRBV23-1
CDR3 protein: CASSQLDREVDDTEAFF

V gene: TRBV2
CDR3 protein: CACRGGASYNEQFF

V gene: TRBV6-5
CDR3 protein: CASSYSAQAITGELFF

V gene: TRBV4-3
CDR3 protein: CASSQGGDRRGGYTF

V gene: TRBV4-2
CDR3 protein: CASSQTRGADGYTF

V gene: TRBV9
CDR3 protein: CASSVAAGGWDTQYF

V gene: TRBV4-1
CDR3 protein: CASSQDRDRQGNF

V gene: TRBV7-9
CDR3 protein: CASSPNRAGANVLTF

V gene: TRBV6-5
CDR3 protein: CASSASGGMVYGYTF

V gene: TRBV29-1
CDR3 protein: CSVEWEQEGIEAFF

V gene: TRBV25-1
CDR3 protein: CASEGTGDQPQHF

V gene: TRBV10-3
CDR3 protein: CAIRTNRGTQYF

V gene: TRBV5-6
CDR3 protein: CASSLTAHYEQYF

V gene: TRBV25-1
CDR3 protein: CASAPRDRGYNEQFF

V gene: TRBV5-1
CDR3 protein: CASSLGQALDEQFF

V gene: TRBV7-2
CDR3 protein: CASSLSRQGALNTEAFF

V gene: TRBV5-6
CDR3 protein: CASSHGQGGETQYF

V gene: TRBV5-4
CDR3 protein: CASSRRDRLQETQYF

V gene: TRBV7-9
CDR3 protein: CASSSQMNTEAFF

V gene: TRBV2
CDR3 protein: CASSGGTIYF

V gene: TRBV7-2
CDR3 protein: CASQRARTDTQYF

V gene: TRBV15
CDR3 protein: CATSRDGRGINQPQHF

V gene: TRBV5-6
CDR3 protein: CASSWTDRNEQYF

V gene: TRBV5-6
CDR3 protein: CASSLDLTYGYTF

V gene: TRBV14
CDR3 protein: CASSYDRDTEAFF

V gene: TRBV7-3
CDR3 protein: CASSARNRGDSEQYF

V gene: TRBV4-2
CDR3 protein: CASSQGLAGNNEQFF

V gene: TRBV5-1
CDR3 protein: CASSLWAGGTWDEQFF

V gene: TRBV5-6
CDR3 protein: CASSLTGLNTEAFF

V gene: TRBV2
CDR3 protein: CASREYISYNEQFF

V gene: TRBV18
CDR3 protein: CASSPSATRIYEQYF

V gene: TRBV9
CDR3 protein: CASSVKRLSTDTQYF

V gene: TRBV4-1
CDR3 protein: CASSFRLAGAQETQYF

V gene: TRBV5-6
CDR3 protein: CASSLDSGRIHNEQFF

V gene: TRBV29-1
CDR3 protein: CSVGQYQETQYF

V gene: TRBV7-2
CDR3 protein: CASSTGTGNNGYTF

V gene: TRBV7-2
CDR3 protein: CASSLVSGRGNEQFF